This TCR beta chain is drawn from a study of blood T cell repertoires in COVID-19. Method: immunoSEQ multiplex PCR; TCRdb's copy keeps in-frame clones and lacks some. The table shows about 80,000 clones, with around 79% occurring only once. The CDR3 has 15 residues. J lost 6 bases, V lost 1 base, and 11 bases had no gene match. The germline CDR1 and CDR2 sequences are SQVTM and ANQGSEA. Sequenced material: peripheral blood. This sequence joins TRBV29-1 and TRBJ1-2; 7 bases fit TRBD1. This receptor was identified in a man at least 80 years old with acute or convalescent COVID-19. This CDR3 is CSVEVIRQGYDGYTF. CDR3 coding DNA: TGCAGCGTTGAAGTAATCCGACAGGGCTACGATGGCTACACCTTC.